These 5 T cell receptor beta chains originate from one sample sequenced in a study of blood T cell repertoires in COVID-19. Clones were read by immunoSEQ multiplex PCR, and TCRdb kept only the in-frame ones, dropping some. The top ten clones hold roughly 1.5% of a sample with 440,000 or so clones, approximately 90% of them seen once. The sample was peripheral blood. The receptors were sampled from a woman aged 40 to 49 with COVID-19, enrolled during active disease.

The CDR3, as DNA: TGTGCCAGCAGCTTAACAGGGGGCAATGAGCAGTTCTTC. Protein: CASSLTGGNEQFF. The chain has TRBV7-2 and TRBJ2-1, with 8 bases that match TRBD1. This CDR3 is 13 amino acids long. With 2 bases clipped from V and 6 bases from J, the junction kept 0 bases outside the gene matches. CDR1 is SGHTA and CDR2 is FQGNSA in the germline V gene.

This clone was detected only once. J is TRBJ2-3 and V is TRBV9; maybe TRBD2 (5 bases). The CDR3 extends over 13 amino acids. CDR1 and CDR2 from the germline V gene are SGDLS and YYNGEE. Trimming shortened V by 2 bases and J by 5 bases, and 9 bases separated the two germline ends. The CDR3 loop is CASSVQAGDTQYF. The CDR3 nucleotides read TGTGCCAGCAGCGTCCAGGCGGGAGATACGCAGTATTTT.

This clone has just one count. The J gene is TRBJ2-1, the V gene TRBV6-5; TRBD1 aligns across 10 bases. This CDR3 is built from 16 residues. V shed 0 bases and J 4 bases; nucleotides not matched to a gene: 3. Germline assignment: CDR1 MNHEY and CDR2 SVGAGI. For the CDR3, the DNA is TGTGCCAGCAGTTACTCTGACAGGGGGCCTTACAATGAGCAGTTCTTC. Its translation is CASSYSDRGPYNEQFF.

The genes are TRBV19 and TRBJ2-1, with D possibly matching TRBD1 (6 bases). The V gene lost 3 bases and the J gene lost 5 bases, with 11 bases spanning the gap. The CDR3 extends over 14 amino acids. The germline gives CDR1 LNHDA, CDR2 SQIVND (reference sequence). CDR3 nucleotides: TGTGCCAGTAGTATTACAGGGATACACAATGAGCAGTTCTTC. Its protein product is CASSITGIHNEQFF.

The chain employs TRBV5-1 and TRBJ2-1, with 7 bases fitting TRBD2. The CDR3 is 15 amino acids. Losses at the gene ends were 5 bases for V and 1 base for J; bases not matched to a gene: 6. Germline CDR1 reads SGHRS; CDR2 reads YFSETQ. The CDR3 reads CASRPTSNSYNEQFF. The CDR3 nucleotides read TGCGCCAGCAGGCCGACTAGCAATTCCTACAATGAGCAGTTCTTC. Full variable domain (remainder filled in from reference TRBV5-1 and TRBJ2-1): KAGVTQTPRYLIKTRGQQVTLSCSPISGHRSVSWYQQTPGQGLQFLFEYFSETQRNKGNFPGRFSGRQFSNSRSEMNVSTLELGDSALYLCASRPTSNSYNEQFFGPGTRLTVL.